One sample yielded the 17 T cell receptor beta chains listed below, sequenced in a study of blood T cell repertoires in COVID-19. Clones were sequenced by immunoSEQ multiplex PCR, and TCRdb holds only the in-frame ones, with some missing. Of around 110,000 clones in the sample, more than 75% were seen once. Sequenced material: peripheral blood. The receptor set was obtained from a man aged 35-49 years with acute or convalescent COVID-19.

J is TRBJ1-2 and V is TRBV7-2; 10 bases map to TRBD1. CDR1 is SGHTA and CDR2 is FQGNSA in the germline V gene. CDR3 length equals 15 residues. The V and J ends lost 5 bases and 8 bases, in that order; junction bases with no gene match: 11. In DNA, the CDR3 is TGTGCCAGCAGCCTGTCGGGACAGGGGCTGGACGGCTACACCTTC. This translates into CASSLSGQGLDGYTF. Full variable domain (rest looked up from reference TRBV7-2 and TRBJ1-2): GAGVSQSPSNKVTEKGKDVELRCDPISGHTALYWYRQSLGQGLEFLIYFQGNSAPDKSGLPSDRFSAERTGGSVSTLTIQRTQQEDSAVYLCASSLSGQGLDGYTFGSGTRLTVV.

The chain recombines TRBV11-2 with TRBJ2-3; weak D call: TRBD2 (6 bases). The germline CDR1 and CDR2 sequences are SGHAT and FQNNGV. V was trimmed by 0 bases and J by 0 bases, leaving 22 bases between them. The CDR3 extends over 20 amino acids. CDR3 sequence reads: CASSLDSGFGTPSSTDTQYF. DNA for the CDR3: TGTGCCAGCAGCTTAGATTCGGGTTTCGGGACTCCTTCTAGCACAGATACGCAGTATTTT.

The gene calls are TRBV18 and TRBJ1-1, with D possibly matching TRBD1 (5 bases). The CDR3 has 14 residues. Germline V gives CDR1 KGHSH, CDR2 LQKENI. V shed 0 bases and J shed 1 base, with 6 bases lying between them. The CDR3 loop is CASSPPTENTEAFF. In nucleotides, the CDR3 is TGTGCCAGCTCACCACCGACAGAGAACACTGAAGCTTTCTTT.

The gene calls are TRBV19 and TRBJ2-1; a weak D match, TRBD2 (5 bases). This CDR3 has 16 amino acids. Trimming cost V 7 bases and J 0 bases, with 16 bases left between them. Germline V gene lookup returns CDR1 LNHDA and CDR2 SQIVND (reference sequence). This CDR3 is CASTSRETSSYNEQFF. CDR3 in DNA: TGTGCCAGTACCTCCCGGGAAACCAGCTCCTACAATGAGCAGTTCTTC.

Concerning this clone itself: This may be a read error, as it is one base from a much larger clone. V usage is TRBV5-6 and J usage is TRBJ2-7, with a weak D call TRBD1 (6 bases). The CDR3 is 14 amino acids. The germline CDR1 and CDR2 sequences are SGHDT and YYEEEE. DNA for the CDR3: TGTGCCAGCAGCTTCGACAGGCAAACCTACGGGCAGTACTTC. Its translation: CASSFDRQTYGQYF. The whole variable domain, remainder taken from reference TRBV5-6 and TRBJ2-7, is DAGVTQSPTHLIKTRGQQVTLRCSPKSGHDTVSWYQQALGQGPQFIFQYYEEEERQRGNFPDRFSGHQFPNYSSELNVNALLLGDSALYLCASSFDRQTYGQYFGPGTRLTVT.

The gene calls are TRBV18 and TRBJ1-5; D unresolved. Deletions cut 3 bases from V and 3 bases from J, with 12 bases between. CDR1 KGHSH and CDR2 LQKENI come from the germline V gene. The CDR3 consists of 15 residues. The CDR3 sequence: CASSPVQNPNQPQHF. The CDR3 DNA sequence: TGTGCCAGCTCACCGGTACAAAATCCCAATCAGCCCCAGCATTTT.

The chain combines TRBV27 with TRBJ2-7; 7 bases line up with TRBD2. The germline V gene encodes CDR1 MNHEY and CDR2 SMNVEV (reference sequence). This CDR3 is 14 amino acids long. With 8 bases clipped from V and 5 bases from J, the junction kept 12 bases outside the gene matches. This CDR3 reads CASGKRGRGDEQYF. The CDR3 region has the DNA TGTGCCAGCGGAAAGCGGGGCCGAGGGGACGAGCAGTACTTC.

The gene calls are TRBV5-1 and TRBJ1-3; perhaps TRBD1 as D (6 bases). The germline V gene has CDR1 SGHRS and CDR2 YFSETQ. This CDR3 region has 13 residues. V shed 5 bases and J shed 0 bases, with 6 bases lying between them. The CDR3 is CASRQGSGNTIYF. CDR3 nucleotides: TGCGCCAGCAGACAGGGCTCTGGAAACACCATATATTTT.

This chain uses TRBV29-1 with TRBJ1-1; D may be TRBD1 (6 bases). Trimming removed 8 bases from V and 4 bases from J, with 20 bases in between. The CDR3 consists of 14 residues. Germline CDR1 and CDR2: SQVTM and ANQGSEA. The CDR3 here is CSLQQGMQSTEAFF. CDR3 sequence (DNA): TGCAGCCTACAACAGGGTATGCAGTCCACTGAAGCTTTCTTT.

The CDR3 loop reads CASSSSTRRHEAHF. The CDR3 DNA sequence: TGTGCCAGCAGTTCGTCCACTAGGAGACATGAGGCACATTTT. This chain links TRBV27 with TRBJ1-5, with D hard to call. CDR3 size: 14 residues. Germline loops: CDR1 MNHEY, CDR2 SMNVEV (reference sequence). Trimming stripped 4 bases from V and 16 bases from J, with 23 bases between.

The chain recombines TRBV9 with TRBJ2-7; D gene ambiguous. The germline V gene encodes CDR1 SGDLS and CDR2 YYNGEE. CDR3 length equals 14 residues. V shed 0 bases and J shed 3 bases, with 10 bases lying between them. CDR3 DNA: TGTGCCAGCAGCGTAGATCCTACGTTCTACGAGCAGTACTTC. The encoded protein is CASSVDPTFYEQYF.

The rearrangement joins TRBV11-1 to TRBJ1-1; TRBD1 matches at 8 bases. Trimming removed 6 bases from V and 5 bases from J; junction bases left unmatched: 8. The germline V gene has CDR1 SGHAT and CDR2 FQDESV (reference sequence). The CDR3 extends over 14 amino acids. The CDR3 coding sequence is TGTGCCAGCAGAAAGAAGACAGGGGTGACTGAAGCTTTCTTT. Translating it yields CASRKKTGVTEAFF.

The DNA of the CDR3 is TGTGCCAGCAGCCAGGGGACTAGCGGGGGGCCCCACACCGGGGAGCTGTTTTTT. Translation: CASSQGTSGGPHTGELFF. The J gene is TRBJ2-2, the V gene TRBV3-1 (or the pseudogene TRBV3-2), with 15 bases matching TRBD2. The V and J ends lost 3 bases and 3 bases, in that order; junction bases with no gene match: 5. CDR3 length: 18 residues. The germline V gene encodes CDR1 LGHDT and CDR2 YNNKEL (reference sequence).

The CDR3, as DNA: TGTGCCAGCGAGGGGGACAGGGACTACGAGCAGTACTTC. As protein: CASEGDRDYEQYF. The chain combines TRBV6-5 with TRBJ2-7; TRBD1 matches 9 bases. In germline, CDR1 is MNHEY, CDR2 SVGAGI. The CDR3 has 13 amino acids. Trimming cost V 8 bases and J 3 bases; bases outside gene matches: 5.

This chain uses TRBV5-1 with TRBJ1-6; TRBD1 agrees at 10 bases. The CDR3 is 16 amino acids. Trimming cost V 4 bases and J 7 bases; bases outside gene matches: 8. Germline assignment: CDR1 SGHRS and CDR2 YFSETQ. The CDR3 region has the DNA TGCGCCAGCAGCCCAGGGGTGGGACAGGGGAATTCACCCCTCCACTTT. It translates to CASSPGVGQGNSPLHF.

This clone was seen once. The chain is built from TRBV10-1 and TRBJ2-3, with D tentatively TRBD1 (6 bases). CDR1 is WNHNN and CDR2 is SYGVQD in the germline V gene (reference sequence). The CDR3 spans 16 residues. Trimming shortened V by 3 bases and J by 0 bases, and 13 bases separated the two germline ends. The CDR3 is CASSDRDKPSTDTQYF. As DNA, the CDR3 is TGCGCCAGCAGTGACCGGGACAAACCTAGCACAGATACGCAGTATTTT.

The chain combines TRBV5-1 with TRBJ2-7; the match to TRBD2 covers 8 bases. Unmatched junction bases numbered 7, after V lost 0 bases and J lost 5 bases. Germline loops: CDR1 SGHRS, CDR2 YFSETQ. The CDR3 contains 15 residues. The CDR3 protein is CASSLERAGVNEQYF. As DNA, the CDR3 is TGCGCCAGCAGCTTGGAAAGAGCGGGAGTAAACGAGCAGTACTTC.